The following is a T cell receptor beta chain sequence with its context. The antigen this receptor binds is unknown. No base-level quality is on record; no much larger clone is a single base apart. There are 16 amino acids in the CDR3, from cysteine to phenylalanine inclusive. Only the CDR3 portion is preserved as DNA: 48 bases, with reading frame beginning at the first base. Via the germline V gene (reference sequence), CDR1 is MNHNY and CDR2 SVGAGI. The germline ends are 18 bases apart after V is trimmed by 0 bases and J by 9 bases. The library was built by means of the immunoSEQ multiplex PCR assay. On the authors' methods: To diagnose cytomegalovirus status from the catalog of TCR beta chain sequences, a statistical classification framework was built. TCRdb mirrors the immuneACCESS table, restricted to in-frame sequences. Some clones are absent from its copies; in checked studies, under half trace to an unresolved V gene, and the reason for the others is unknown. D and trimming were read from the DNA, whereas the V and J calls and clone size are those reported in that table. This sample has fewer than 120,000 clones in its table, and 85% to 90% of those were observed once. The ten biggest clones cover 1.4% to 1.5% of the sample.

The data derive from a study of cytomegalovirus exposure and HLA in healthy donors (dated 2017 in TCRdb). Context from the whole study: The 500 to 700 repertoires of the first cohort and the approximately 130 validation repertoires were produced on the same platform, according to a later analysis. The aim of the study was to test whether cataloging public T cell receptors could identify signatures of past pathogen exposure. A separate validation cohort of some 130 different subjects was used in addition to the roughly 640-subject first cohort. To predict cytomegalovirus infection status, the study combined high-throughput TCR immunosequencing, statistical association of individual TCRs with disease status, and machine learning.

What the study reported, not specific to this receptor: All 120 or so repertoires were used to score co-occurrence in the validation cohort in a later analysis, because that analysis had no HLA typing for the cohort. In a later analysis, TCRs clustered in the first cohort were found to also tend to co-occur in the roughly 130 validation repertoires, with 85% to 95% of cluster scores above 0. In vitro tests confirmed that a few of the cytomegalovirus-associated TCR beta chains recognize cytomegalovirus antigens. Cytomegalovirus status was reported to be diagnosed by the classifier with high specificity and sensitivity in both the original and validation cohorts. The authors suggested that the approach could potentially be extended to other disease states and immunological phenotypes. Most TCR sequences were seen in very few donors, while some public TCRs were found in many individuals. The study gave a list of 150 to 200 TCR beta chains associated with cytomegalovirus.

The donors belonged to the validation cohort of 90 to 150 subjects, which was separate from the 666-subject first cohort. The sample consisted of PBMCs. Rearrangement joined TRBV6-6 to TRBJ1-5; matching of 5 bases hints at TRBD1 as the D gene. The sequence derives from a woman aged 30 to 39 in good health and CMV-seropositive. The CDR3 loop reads CASSYSSQGHTAPQHF. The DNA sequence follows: TGTGCCAGCAGTTACTCGAGCCAGGGCCACACGGCGCCCCAGCATTTT.